These 3 T cell receptor beta chains were all obtained from the same sample, sequenced in a study of early T cells in non-severe SARS-CoV-2 infection. MiXCR, run by TCRdb on the 5' RACE reads, gives a single entry per CDR3 protein. The data show approximately 75,000 distinct CDR3 sequences, 4.6% seen once. The sample was whole blood, taken at baseline. The receptor source for this set is an adult who was a healthcare worker with PCR-confirmed SARS-CoV-2 infection or an uninfected control (not recorded which). The donor label of this sample is uncertain.

This clonotype has only a few counts. This chain uses TRBV28 with TRBJ1-4; D may be TRBD1 (5 bases). Trimming took off 5 bases at V and 8 bases at J, with 21 bases between the two ends. The CDR3 covers 16 residues. Germline loops: CDR1 MDHEN, CDR2 SYDVKM. The CDR3 DNA sequence: TGTGCCAGCAGTCCTCCCCCGACAGCGGAGGGAGAAAAACTGTTTTTT. Translated: CASSPPPTAEGEKLFF.

The chain combines TRBV7-9 with TRBJ1-4; D gene ambiguous. The germline gives CDR1 SEHNR, CDR2 FQNEAQ (reference sequence). This CDR3 has 10 residues. V dropped 5 bases and J dropped 8 bases, with 3 bases sitting between them. CDR3 loop: CASSQEKLFF. CDR3 nucleotide sequence: TGTGCCAGCAGCCAGGAAAAACTGTTTTTT.

This clonotype was detected many times. The chain couples TRBV7-2 to TRBJ2-5; TRBD2 matches at 9 bases. The germline CDR1 and CDR2 sequences are SGHTA and FQGNSA. Trimming took 6 bases from V and 5 from J; bases not matched to a gene: 10. The CDR3 runs 15 residues. The CDR3 coding sequence is TGTGCCAGCAGATCACGGGCGGGGGGGCCGGAGACCCAGTACTTC. It encodes CASRSRAGGPETQYF.